Listed here are 16 T cell receptor beta chains from one sample, sequenced in a study of molecular identifiers for immune sequencing clone quantification. A single record per CDR3 protein comes from TCRdb applying MiXCR to the PCR reads. The sample lists some 41,000 distinct CDR3 sequences; around 20% were seen once. Sequenced: naive CD8+ T cells from blood, with Jurkat cell RNA spiked in. Subset indicated: FACS-sorted CD8+CD4-CCR7+CD45RA+ naive T cells. The receptors were sampled from a human donor in good health. Some libraries in this study had Jurkat cell RNA spiked in.

This clonotype was detected many times. The rearrangement links TRBV28 to TRBJ2-5; either TRBD1 or TRBD2 may fit D (5 bases each). Trimming pared 6 bases from V and 0 bases from J, leaving 17 bases between. The CDR3 is made up of 16 amino acids. Germline lookup yields CDR1 MDHEN and CDR2 SYDVKM. The CDR3 is CASSLRGEGYQETQYF. The DNA of the CDR3 is TGTGCCAGCAGCCTTAGAGGAGAGGGGTACCAAGAGACCCAGTACTTC.

This clonotype appeared a few times. DNA for the CDR3: TGTGCCAGCAGTTTTCGGGGGCTAGAGACCCAGTACTTC. Translated: CASSFRGLETQYF. V is TRBV27 and J is TRBJ2-5; D is perhaps TRBD1 or TRBD2 (6 bases each). The CDR3 is 13 residues long. Germline V lookup: CDR1 MNHEY, CDR2 SMNVEV (reference sequence). V dropped 3 bases and J dropped 4 bases, with 9 bases sitting between them.

This clonotype was seen ten or more times. The chain has TRBV12-3 or TRBV12-4 and TRBJ2-3; 9 positions match TRBD2. The ends lost 10 bases at V and 5 bases at J; junction bases unmatched: 10. The CDR3 sequence is 14 residues long. Here the CDR3 reads CAIAVLAGVDTQYF. The CDR3 nucleotides are TGTGCCATCGCCGTATTAGCGGGAGTAGATACGCAGTATTTT.

The CDR3 loop is CASSYSIGYQETQYF. DNA of the CDR3: TGTGCCAGCAGTTACTCGATTGGGTACCAAGAGACCCAGTACTTC. The genes are TRBV6-6 and TRBJ2-5; unclear D gene. Trimming pared 0 bases from V and 0 bases from J, leaving 8 bases between. Germline V gives CDR1 MNHNY, CDR2 SVGAGI (reference sequence). This CDR3 is built from 15 residues.

The genes are TRBV27 and TRBJ1-5; TRBD1 matches at 8 bases. CDR3 length equals 14 residues. Trimming took 5 bases from V and 1 from J; bases not matched to a gene: 1. The germline gives CDR1 MNHEY, CDR2 SMNVEV (reference sequence). The CDR3: CASSRQGSNQPQHF. CDR3 in DNA: TGTGCCAGCAGTAGACAGGGGAGCAATCAGCCCCAGCATTTT.

The table lists this clonotype with many counts. The gene calls are TRBV7-9 and TRBJ1-4; TRBD1 aligns across 7 bases. The trim removed 7 bases at V and 4 bases at J, leaving 6 bases unmatched. The CDR3 spans 14 residues. Germline-derived CDR1 and CDR2 are SEHNR and FQNEAQ (reference sequence). CDR3 region: CASTTTGINEKLFF. The CDR3 coding sequence is TGTGCCAGCACCACGACAGGGATTAATGAAAAACTGTTTTTT.

In its sample, this clonotype was seen many times. This sequence joins TRBV27 and TRBJ2-1; TRBD2 matches at 12 bases. V dropped 11 bases and J dropped 1; count of bases not matched to a gene: 15. This CDR3 spans 18 amino acids. Germline V gene data show CDR1 as MNHEY and CDR2 as SMNVEV (reference sequence). The CDR3 loop is CASSLLTGTSGSYNEQFF. CDR3 nucleotide sequence: TGTGCCTCCAGTTTATTAACCGGGACTAGCGGGTCCTACAATGAGCAGTTCTTC.

A few counts support this clonotype. The chain uses TRBV6-2 or TRBV6-3 and TRBJ1-5; D call uncertain. Germline V gene data show CDR1 as MNHEY and CDR2 as SVGEGT. The CDR3 has 16 residues. V dropped 2 bases and J dropped 2 bases, with 13 bases sitting between them. CDR3 protein: CASSYELGSGNQPQHF. DNA for the CDR3: TGTGCCAGCAGTTACGAGCTAGGGAGCGGCAATCAGCCCCAGCATTTT.

About this clonotype itself: A much larger clone lies one base from this, so it may be a read error. The rearrangement uses TRBV9 and TRBJ2-7, with a possible D match to TRBD2 (5 bases). Germline values: CDR1 SGDLS, CDR2 YYNGEE. The CDR3 totals 11 residues. CDR3 coding DNA: TGTGCCAGCAGCGGGCCCGGGGAGCGGTACTTC. It is translated as CASSGPGERYF. Drawing the rest from reference TRBV9 and TRBJ2-7, the complete variable domain is DSGVTQTPKHLITATGQRVTLRCSPRSGDLSVYWYQQSLDQGLQFLIQYYNGEERAKGNILERFSAQQFPDLHSELNLSSLELGDSALYFCASSGPGERYFGPGTRLTVT.

This clonotype has ten or more counts. CDR3 sequence: CASRGREGHQPQHF. CDR3 coding DNA: TGTGCCAGCAGGGGCAGGGAGGGCCATCAGCCCCAGCATTTT. The chain is built from TRBV12-3 or TRBV12-4 and TRBJ1-5; D is perhaps TRBD1 (5 bases). The V and J ends lost 6 bases and 5 bases respectively, with 14 bases between them. The CDR3 spans 14 residues.

The genes are TRBV7-8 and TRBJ1-5, with D unresolved. This CDR3 has 15 amino acids. Germline CDR1 and CDR2: SGHVS and FQNEAQ. The V gene lost 5 bases and the J gene lost 5 bases, with 16 bases spanning the gap. The CDR3 sequence is CASSLFAGLDQPQHF. The CDR3 nucleotides are TGTGCCAGCAGCCTCTTTGCGGGGTTGGATCAGCCCCAGCATTTT. Based on the CDR3 plus reference TRBV7-8 and TRBJ1-5, the full variable domain is GAGVSQSPRYKVAKRGQDVALRCDPISGHVSLFWYQQALGQGPEFLTYFQNEAQLDKSGLPSDRFFAERPEGSVSTLKIQRTQQEDSAVYLCASSLFAGLDQPQHFGDGTRLSIL.

There are many counts of this clonotype. The genes are TRBV4-3 and TRBJ1-1, with 7 bases that match TRBD1. The J segment lost 2 bases and the V segment lost 0 bases, leaving 3 bases of the junction unmatched. In germline, CDR1 is LGHNA, CDR2 YSLEER. This CDR3 is 15 amino acids long. This CDR3 is CASSQDHRGNTEAFF. CDR3 nucleotides: TGCGCCAGCAGCCAAGACCACAGGGGAAACACTGAAGCTTTCTTT.

About this clonotype: The conserved phenylalanine or tryptophan is not found at the CDR3 terminus, so this likely reflects a read error. CDR3 in DNA: TGTGCCAGCAGCCAAGACTTACTAGGGTTTGAGCAGTTCTCC. It yields the protein CASSQDLLGFEQFS. The rearrangement uses TRBV4-2 and TRBJ2-1; maybe TRBD2 (5 bases). CDR3 length: 14 amino acids. Germline V gene data show CDR1 as LGHNA and CDR2 as YNFKEQ. V was clipped by 0 bases and J by 9 bases, with 12 bases between them.

This clonotype was counted many times. The chain couples TRBV27 to TRBJ1-4; TRBD1 matches 8 bases. Germline V gene sequence: CDR1 MNHEY, CDR2 SMNVEV (reference sequence). The CDR3 has 15 amino acids. The ends lost 8 bases at V and 8 bases at J; junction bases unmatched: 13. CDR3 in amino acids: CASGTQGALREKLFF. In nucleotides, the CDR3 is TGTGCCAGCGGTACCCAGGGGGCTCTTAGGGAAAAACTGTTTTTT.

This clonotype occurred many times. This chain joins TRBV4-3 and TRBJ1-4; no reliable D call. This CDR3 region has 12 residues. V lost 1 base, J lost 8 bases, and 5 bases lay in between. In germline, CDR1 is LGHNA, CDR2 YSLEER. CDR3 coding DNA: TGCGCCAGCAGCCAAGGGAGCGAAAAACTGTTTTTT. This gives the protein CASSQGSEKLFF.

This clonotype came up many times. Here the CDR3 DNA reads TGTGCCAGCAGCCGGCTGTGGGAGAACACTGAAGCTTTCTTT. Residues: CASSRLWENTEAFF. The V and J genes are TRBV7-9 and TRBJ1-1, with D unresolved. Germline V gives CDR1 SEHNR, CDR2 FQNEAQ (reference sequence). The germline V and J ends were trimmed by 5 bases and 1 base, with 11 bases remaining between them. The CDR3 is made up of 14 amino acids.